One and the same sample provided the 2 T cell receptor beta chains below, sequenced in a study of molecular identifiers for immune sequencing clone quantification. One entry per CDR3 protein results from TCRdb running MiXCR on the PCR reads. The sample comprises about 640,000 distinct CDR3 sequences, just under 20% of which are singletons, and roughly 0.83% rests with the top ten. Sequenced: naive CD8+ T cells from blood, with Jurkat cell RNA spiked in. Subset reported: FACS-sorted CD8+CD4-CCR7+CD45RA+ naive T cells. The receptors shown here come from a human donor in good health. Some libraries in this study had Jurkat cell RNA spiked in.

Many counts were recorded for this clonotype. V and J are TRBV4-2 and TRBJ2-5; TRBD2 matches at 7 bases. V was clipped by 1 base and J by 2 bases; unmatched bases: 7. The CDR3 length is 16 residues. Per the germline V gene, CDR1 is LGHNA and CDR2 is YNFKEQ. CDR3 sequence: CASSQATSAIQETQYF. As DNA, the CDR3 is TGTGCCAGCAGCCAAGCCACTAGCGCGATTCAAGAGACCCAGTACTTC.

The table lists this clonotype with many counts. The genes are TRBV7-9 and TRBJ1-1, with D hard to call. In germline, CDR1 is SEHNR, CDR2 FQNEAQ (reference sequence). There are 12 residues in the CDR3. Between the trimmed V and J ends, which lost 5 bases and 5 bases, there was a span of 9 bases. CDR3 protein: CASSPRLTEAFF. The CDR3 DNA sequence: TGTGCCAGCAGCCCCCGCCTGACTGAAGCTTTCTTT.